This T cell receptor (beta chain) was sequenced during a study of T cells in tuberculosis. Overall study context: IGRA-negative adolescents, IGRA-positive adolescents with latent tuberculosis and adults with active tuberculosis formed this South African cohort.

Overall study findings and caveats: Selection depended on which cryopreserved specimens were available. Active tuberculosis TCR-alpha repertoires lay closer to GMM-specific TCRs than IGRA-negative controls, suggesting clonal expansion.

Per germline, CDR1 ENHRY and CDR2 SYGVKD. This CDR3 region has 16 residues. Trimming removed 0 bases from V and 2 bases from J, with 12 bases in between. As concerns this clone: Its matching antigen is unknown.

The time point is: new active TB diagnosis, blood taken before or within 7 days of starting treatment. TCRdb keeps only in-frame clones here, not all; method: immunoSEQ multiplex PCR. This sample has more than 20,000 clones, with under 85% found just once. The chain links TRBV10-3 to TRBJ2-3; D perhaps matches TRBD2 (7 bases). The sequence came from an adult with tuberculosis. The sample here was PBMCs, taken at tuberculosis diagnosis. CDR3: CAISESGGAATDTQYF. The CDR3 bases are TGTGCCATCAGTGAGTCGGGGGGGGCCGCCACAGATACGCAGTATTTT.